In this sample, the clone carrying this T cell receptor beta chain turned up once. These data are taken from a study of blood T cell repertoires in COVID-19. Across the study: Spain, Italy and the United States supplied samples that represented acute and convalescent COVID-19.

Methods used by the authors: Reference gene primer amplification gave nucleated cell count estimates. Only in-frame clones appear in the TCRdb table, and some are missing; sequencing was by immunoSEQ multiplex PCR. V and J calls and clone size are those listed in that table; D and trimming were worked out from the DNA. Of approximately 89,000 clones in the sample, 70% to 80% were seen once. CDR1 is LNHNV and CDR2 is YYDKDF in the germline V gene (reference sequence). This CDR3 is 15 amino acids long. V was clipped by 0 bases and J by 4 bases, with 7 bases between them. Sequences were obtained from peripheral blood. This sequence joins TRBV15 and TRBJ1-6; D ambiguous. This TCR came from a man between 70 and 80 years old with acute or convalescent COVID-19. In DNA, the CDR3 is TGTGCCACCAGCAGAGAGCACGGTTATAATTCACCCCTCCACTTT. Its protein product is CATSREHGYNSPLHF.